This entry is about one TCR beta chain. The antigen is unknown. The study gave focal radiation plus ipilimumab CTLA-4 blockade to patients with chemo-refractory metastatic non-small-cell lung cancer. The CDR3 runs 14 residues. Measured with immunoSEQ multiplex PCR; TCRdb has only the in-frame clones, and not every one. The profile shows more than 30,000 clones, 70% of them singletons. The source of the sample is a study of radiotherapy plus CTLA-4 blockade in lung cancer. Findings and caveats of the study: TCR clones originating in tumors grew in number in blood after radiotherapy plus ipilimumab. Reportedly, early blood T cell clone dynamics best predicted response, with interferon-beta.

V is TRBV21-1 and J is TRBJ1-2; the table's D gene call, TRBD1, was not cross checked with the DNA. TRBV21-1 is marked as a pseudogene. The source is a human donor with non-small cell lung cancer who had stable disease on radiotherapy plus ipilimumab. Sequencing was performed on peripheral blood, taken from a patient treated with radiotherapy plus ipilimumab. The CDR3 loop reads CASSFGTTNYGYTF. Written as DNA, the CDR3 is TGTGCCAGCAGCTTCGGGACAACCAACTATGGCTACACCTTC.